This T cell receptor beta chain derives from a study of blood T cell repertoires in COVID-19. Study as a whole: COVID-19 samples collected from the United States, Italy and Spain covered acute and convalescent phases. Sources were T cells, B-cell-depleted T cells, or PBMCs; the material itself was cDNA or gDNA.

V lost 3 bases and J 5 bases, leaving 13 bases between the germline ends. CDR3 length equals 14 residues. Germline V gene data show CDR1 as LNHDA and CDR2 as SQIVND (reference sequence). Per the authors' pipeline: Nucleated cell counts were estimated from reference gene primer amplification. Measured with immunoSEQ multiplex PCR; TCRdb has only the in-frame clones, and not every one. V, J and clone size are taken as reported in that table, and D and trimming were inferred from the DNA itself. The sample has over 85,000 clones, about 91% seen once. This clone was recorded only once. The sequence was collected from a woman between 70 and 85 years old with acute or convalescent COVID-19. The gene calls are TRBV19 and TRBJ1-1; a weak D match, TRBD1 (5 bases). The sequenced sample consisted of peripheral blood. The CDR3 DNA reads TGTGCCAGTAGTATGAACAGGTTAGGTACTGAAGCTTTCTTT. Protein product: CASSMNRLGTEAFF. Supplemented by reference TRBV19 and TRBJ1-1, the full variable domain reads DGGITQSPKYLFRKEGQNVTLSCEQNLNHDAMYWYRQDPGQGLRLIYYSQIVNDFQKGDIAEGYSVSREKKESFPLTVTSAQKNPTAFYLCASSMNRLGTEAFFGQGTRLTVV.